Below are 14 T cell receptor beta chains sequenced from a single sample in a study of beta chain features in type 1 diabetes. Every bit of the isolated RNA underwent reverse transcription, so sequencing read expressed TCRB transcripts. Using immunoSEQ multiplex PCR, the repertoire was profiled, and TCRdb retains in-frame clones only, with some absent. The sample records 130,000 to 150,000 clones, about 7% being singletons. The sample was central memory CD4+ T cells from blood. These receptors all come from a woman aged 25 to 39 in good health.

This clone has at least ten counts. The chain carries TRBV25-1 and TRBJ1-2, with a tentative D call TRBD1 (6 bases). Trimming removed 1 base at V and 6 bases at J, with 9 bases between. The CDR3 is 13 amino acids. Germline-derived CDR1 and CDR2 are MGHDK and SYGVNS. The CDR3 sequence is CASSELGHDGYTF. The CDR3 DNA is TGTGCCAGCAGTGAATTGGGACATGATGGCTACACCTTC.

The chain has TRBV7-2 and TRBJ2-3, with 14 positions matching TRBD2. Per the germline V gene, CDR1 is SGHTA and CDR2 is FQGNSA. This CDR3 contains 18 residues. V lost 3 bases, J lost 5 bases, and 10 bases stayed unmatched. The chain's CDR3 is CASSLGPGTSGRIDTQYF. The CDR3 DNA is TGTGCCAGCAGCTTGGGACCGGGGACTAGCGGGAGAATAGATACGCAGTATTTT.

This clone was counted many times. V and J are TRBV7-8 and TRBJ2-5; 8 bases fit TRBD2. The length of the CDR3 is 15 residues. V lost 7 bases, J lost 5 bases, and 12 bases stayed unmatched. Looked up from germline, CDR1 is SGHVS and CDR2 is FQNEAQ. CDR3 bases: TGTGCCAGCAACAACTTAGCGGGATTCGAGGAGACCCAGTACTTC. Amino acids: CASNNLAGFEETQYF. Complete variable domain (other parts from reference TRBV7-8 and TRBJ2-5): GAGVSQSPRYKVAKRGQDVALRCDPISGHVSLFWYQQALGQGPEFLTYFQNEAQLDKSGLPSDRFFAERPEGSVSTLKIQRTQQEDSAVYLCASNNLAGFEETQYFGPGTRLLVL.

This chain connects TRBV5-5 to TRBJ2-7, with TRBD2 as a possible D gene (5 bases). The CDR3 length is 12 residues. Looked up from germline, CDR1 is SGHKS and CDR2 is YYEKEE (reference sequence). V lost 4 bases to trimming and J lost 6 bases, with 11 bases between them. The CDR3 is CASSLTGFEQYF. The CDR3 coding sequence is TGTGCCAGCAGCCTAACGGGGTTCGAGCAGTACTTC.

The chain uses TRBV5-6 and TRBJ2-1; the match to TRBD1 covers 7 bases. CDR3 size: 14 residues. Trimming removed 6 bases from V and 5 bases from J; junction bases left unmatched: 8. Germline assignment: CDR1 SGHDT and CDR2 YYEEEE. The CDR3 coding sequence is TGTGCCAGCATATCGGGGACAGTAAACAATGAGCAGTTCTTC. Amino acid sequence: CASISGTVNNEQFF.

J is TRBJ1-2 and V is TRBV4-3; D ambiguous. The CDR3 covers 16 residues. With 0 bases removed from V and 8 bases from J, the gap between germline ends came to 19 bases. In germline, CDR1 is LGHNA, CDR2 YSLEER. In DNA, the CDR3 is TGCGCCAGCAGCCAAGATATGGAGGGTAGGGTCTGGGGCTACACCTTC. Translating it yields CASSQDMEGRVWGYTF.

In DNA form, the CDR3 reads TGCGCCAGCAGCCAAGATTTAACTAGCGGGAGGTTCGGCAATGAGCAGTTCTTC. Its protein product is CASSQDLTSGRFGNEQFF. The chain couples TRBV4-3 to TRBJ2-1; 12 nucleotides agree with TRBD2. V was clipped by 0 bases and J by 6 bases; unmatched bases: 9. CDR3 length: 18 amino acids. Germline V lookup: CDR1 LGHNA, CDR2 YSLEER.

V gene TRBV28 combines with J gene TRBJ2-7; possibly TRBD1 for D (5 bases). Germline assignment: CDR1 MDHEN and CDR2 SYDVKM. The CDR3 extends over 14 amino acids. Trimming shortened V by 5 bases and J by 0 bases, and 11 bases separated the two germline ends. The CDR3 nucleotides are TGTGCCAGCAGTACTTCAGGGATCTCCTACGAGCAGTACTTC. Its protein product is CASSTSGISYEQYF.

This clone was detected only a few times. The V gene is TRBV6-1, the J gene TRBJ2-1; 7 nucleotides align to TRBD2. The CDR3 runs to 13 residues. After removal of 11 bases from V and 4 bases from J, the junction contained 8 bases not matched to a gene. The germline CDR1 and CDR2 sequences are MNHNS and SASEGT. The CDR3 DNA is TGTGCCCTACTAGCGTTTGGGTACAATGAGCAGTTCTTC. It is translated as CALLAFGYNEQFF.

V and J are TRBV28 and TRBJ1-4; the D is unclear. The CDR3 is 13 residues long. With 5 bases removed from V and 4 bases from J, the gap between germline ends came to 8 bases. Germline V gives CDR1 MDHEN, CDR2 SYDVKM. The chain's CDR3 is CASSGRDNEKLFF. The CDR3 nucleotides are TGTGCCAGCAGTGGGCGGGATAATGAAAAACTGTTTTTT. The full variable domain, in which reference TRBV28 and TRBJ1-4 provide the parts outside the CDR3, is DVKVTQSSRYLVKRTGEKVFLECVQDMDHENMFWYRQDPGLGLRLIYFSYDVKMKEKGDIPEGYSVSREKKERFSLILESASTNQTSMYLCASSGRDNEKLFFGSGTQLSVL.

In this sample, this clone turned up a few times. The junction and the germline gene differ at one end; a read error may be behind it. The chain uses TRBV7-2 and TRBJ1-2, with no clear D. CDR1 is SGHTA, CDR2 FQGNSA, per germline. The CDR3 spans 13 residues. The CDR3 nucleotides are TGCGCCAGCAGCCAGACCGGGCGAGGGGGCTACACCTTC. Protein: CASSQTGRGGYTF.

The gene calls are TRBV5-4 and TRBJ2-3, with 9 bases fitting TRBD1. Trimming cost V 6 bases and J 7 bases; bases outside gene matches: 15. The CDR3 has 16 residues. Germline V CDR1 and CDR2: SGHNT, YYREEE (reference sequence). For the CDR3, the DNA is TGTGCCAGCACCCCGACTCCGGGACAGGGTGATAATACGCAGTATTTT. It codes for CASTPTPGQGDNTQYF.

The chain couples TRBV6-5 to TRBJ1-2; D is perhaps TRBD1 (5 bases). V was pared by 2 bases and J by 7 bases, with 11 bases between. This CDR3 is built from 13 residues. Per germline, CDR1 MNHEY and CDR2 SVGAGI. CDR3 DNA: TGTGCCAGCAGTTACAGGGCAGGGCTTGGCTACACCTTC. Translating gives CASSYRAGLGYTF.

V gene TRBV28 combines with J gene TRBJ2-7; 8 nucleotides align to TRBD2. Trimming removed 3 bases from V and 4 bases from J; junction bases left unmatched: 14. In germline, CDR1 is MDHEN, CDR2 SYDVKM. This CDR3 region has 17 residues. In DNA, the CDR3 is TGTGCCAGCAGTTTTGTGGGCGGGAGGAATTTAGCATACGAGCAGTACTTC. Its protein product is CASSFVGGRNLAYEQYF.